One sample yielded the 17 T cell receptor beta chains listed below, sequenced in a study of blood T cell repertoires in COVID-19. Using immunoSEQ multiplex PCR, the repertoire was profiled, and TCRdb retains in-frame clones only, with some absent. The sample records 200,000 to 250,000 clones, about 90% being singletons. Specimen: peripheral blood. The source of these receptors is a man aged 25 to 40 with COVID-19, enrolled during active disease.

The rearrangement joins TRBV6-1 to TRBJ1-1; D is undetermined. V gave up 1 base and J gave up 1 base, with 10 bases separating them. The CDR3 loop spans 15 amino acids. Germline V lookup: CDR1 MNHNS, CDR2 SASEGT. In nucleotides, the CDR3 is TGTGCCAGCAGTGAAGGAGGACTCCCGAACACTGAAGCTTTCTTT. It is translated as CASSEGGLPNTEAFF.

V is TRBV7-9 and J is TRBJ1-2; tentatively, D is TRBD1 (5 bases). Germline V lookup: CDR1 SEHNR, CDR2 FQNEAQ (reference sequence). The CDR3 consists of 15 residues. V was shortened by 5 bases and J by 2 bases, with 15 bases between the two germline ends. This chain's CDR3 is CASSPGVTGNYGYTF. The CDR3 region has the DNA TGTGCCAGCAGCCCAGGTGTCACAGGAAACTATGGCTACACCTTC. The whole variable domain, remainder taken from reference TRBV7-9 and TRBJ1-2, is DTGVSQNPRHKITKRGQNVTFRCDPISEHNRLYWYRQTLGQGPEFLTYFQNEAQLEKSRLLSDRFSAERPKGSFSTLEIQRTEQGDSAMYLCASSPGVTGNYGYTFGSGTRLTVV.

This clone was observed a single time. The chain links TRBV5-1 to TRBJ1-6; D might be TRBD1 (6 bases). Trimming took off 0 bases at V and 1 base at J, with 14 bases between the two ends. CDR3 length equals 18 residues. CDR1 and CDR2 (germline): SGHRS, YFSETQ. The CDR3 loop is CASSLGSGGASYNSPLHF. In DNA, the CDR3 is TGCGCCAGCAGCTTGGGGTCGGGGGGCGCGTCCTATAATTCACCCCTCCACTTT.

The gene calls are TRBV6-5 and TRBJ2-1; TRBD2 might be the D (6 bases). The V gene's germline CDR1 is MNHEY and CDR2 SVGAGI. This CDR3 contains 12 residues. The ends were cut back, 8 bases at V and 7 bases at J, with 12 bases in the middle. CDR3 sequence: CASGLRGNEQFF. DNA of the CDR3: TGTGCCAGCGGACTCCGGGGGAATGAGCAGTTCTTC.

The chain links TRBV19 to TRBJ2-3; 7 bases match TRBD1. Germline V CDR1 and CDR2: LNHDA, SQIVND (reference sequence). CDR3 length: 16 residues. V was pared by 4 bases and J by 0 bases, with 7 bases of the junction left unmatched. The CDR3 DNA is TGTGCCAGTAGTAGTGGACAGGACCTTAGCACAGATACGCAGTATTTT. Its translation: CASSSGQDLSTDTQYF.

The chain's CDR3 is CALDRDRGRDSMNTEAFF. The CDR3 DNA reads as TGTGCCTTGGACCGGGACAGGGGGCGAGATTCAATGAACACTGAAGCTTTCTTT. The J gene is TRBJ1-1, the V gene TRBV30; 12 nucleotides line up with TRBD1. CDR3 length: 18 amino acids. Trimming at V came to 7 bases and at J to 0 bases, leaving 15 bases not matched to a gene. Per germline, CDR1 GTSNPN and CDR2 SVGIG (reference sequence).

The chain recombines TRBV4-2 with TRBJ2-1, with TRBD1 as a possible D gene (5 bases). Trimming left V 4 bases short and J 6 bases short, with 13 bases between. Germline V gene data show CDR1 as LGHNA and CDR2 as YNFKEQ. The CDR3 runs to 14 residues. The CDR3 nucleotides read TGTGCCAGCAGCCCAGGGTGGGGTGGCAATGAGCAGTTCTTC. Residues: CASSPGWGGNEQFF.

The CDR3 DNA is TGTGCCAGCAGTAGGGACTACCTTTACGAGCAGTACTTC. The encoded protein is CASSRDYLYEQYF. The genes are TRBV12-3 or TRBV12-4 and TRBJ2-7; the match to TRBD2 covers 7 bases. The V gene end was trimmed by 5 bases and the J gene end by 4 bases; junction bases not matched to a gene: 5. The CDR3 has 13 residues.

This rearrangement joins TRBV19 to TRBJ1-6; tentatively, D is TRBD1 (6 bases). CDR1 is LNHDA and CDR2 is SQIVND in the germline V gene (reference sequence). V lost 4 bases, J lost 6 bases, and 13 bases lay in between. The CDR3 is 15 amino acids. The CDR3 coding sequence is TGTGCCAGTAGTACACAAGGACAGCCTAATTCACCCCTCCACTTT. It specifies CASSTQGQPNSPLHF. The variable domain in full, completed from reference TRBV19 and TRBJ1-6, reads DGGITQSPKYLFRKEGQNVTLSCEQNLNHDAMYWYRQDPGQGLRLIYYSQIVNDFQKGDIAEGYSVSREKKESFPLTVTSAQKNPTAFYLCASSTQGQPNSPLHFGNGTRLTVT.

This clone was detected a few times. The genes are TRBV5-1 and TRBJ2-1, with TRBD1 identical over 8 bases. This CDR3 has 15 residues. Germline V gives CDR1 SGHRS, CDR2 YFSETQ. After removal of 6 bases from V and 6 bases from J, the junction contained 11 bases not matched to a gene. The CDR3 region has the DNA TGCGCCAGCAAGGTTTCGACAGGGGTGCCCAATGAGCAGTTCTTC. Its protein product is CASKVSTGVPNEQFF.

V usage is TRBV19 and J usage is TRBJ1-2, with a weak D call TRBD1 (5 bases). Germline V lookup: CDR1 LNHDA, CDR2 SQIVND (reference sequence). The V gene lost 7 bases and the J gene lost 4 bases, with 13 bases spanning the gap. This CDR3 is 13 amino acids long. The CDR3 DNA follows: TGTGCCAGTACTGACAGATACCCCTATGGCTACACCTTC. Translating gives CASTDRYPYGYTF.

The chain links TRBV29-1 to TRBJ1-1; D possibly corresponds to TRBD1 (6 bases). The CDR3 is made up of 13 amino acids. Germline CDR1 reads SQVTM; CDR2 reads ANQGSEA. V lost 8 bases to trimming and J lost 4 bases, with 17 bases between them. CDR3: CSLQGPPATEAFF. CDR3 nucleotide sequence: TGCAGCCTACAGGGCCCCCCCGCCACTGAAGCTTTCTTT.

This clone was found once. CDR3 nucleotide sequence: TGTGCCAGCAGCTTACAAGAGAACACTGAAGCTTTCTTT. Translation: CASSLQENTEAFF. The chain combines TRBV5-5 with TRBJ1-1; D gene ambiguous. Germline CDR1 is SGHKS and CDR2 is YYEKEE (reference sequence). Trimming took off 2 bases at V and 1 base at J, with 6 bases between the two ends. The CDR3 runs to 13 residues. The full variable domain, its missing parts supplied by reference TRBV5-5 and TRBJ1-1, is DAGVTQSPTHLIKTRGQQVTLRCSPISGHKSVSWYQQVLGQGPQFIFQYYEKEERGRGNFPDRFSARQFPNYSSELNVNALLLGDSALYLCASSLQENTEAFFGQGTRLTVV.

This chain links TRBV20-1 with TRBJ2-3; TRBD2 aligns across 10 bases. The germline V gene encodes CDR1 DFQATT and CDR2 SNEGSKA (reference sequence). The CDR3 totals 17 residues. The J segment lost 2 bases and the V segment lost 3 bases, leaving 11 bases of the junction unmatched. The DNA for the CDR3 is TGCAGTGCTAGTATATCTAGCGGGGGATCCTTCACAGATACGCAGTATTTT. This translates into CSASISSGGSFTDTQYF.

This chain joins TRBV5-4 and TRBJ2-5, with 12 bases lining up with TRBD2. CDR1 SGHNT and CDR2 YYREEE come from the germline V gene (reference sequence). The V and J ends lost 0 bases and 5 bases, in that order; junction bases with no gene match: 8. This CDR3 spans 17 amino acids. DNA for the CDR3: TGTGCCAGCAGCTTGGCCGAGCGGACTAGCGGGGCCGAGACCCAGTACTTC. The encoded protein is CASSLAERTSGAETQYF.

The genes are TRBV5-1 and TRBJ1-6; D is undetermined. The CDR3 runs to 14 residues. V gave up 0 bases and J gave up 7 bases, with 8 bases separating them. The V gene's germline CDR1 is SGHRS and CDR2 YFSETQ. CDR3 protein: CASSLGARNSPLHF. CDR3 nucleotide sequence: TGCGCCAGCAGCTTGGGGGCCAGGAATTCACCCCTCCACTTT.

The chain recombines TRBV5-1 with TRBJ2-5; 11 bases are shared with TRBD1. Germline CDR1 and CDR2: SGHRS and YFSETQ. The ends lost 4 bases at V and 5 bases at J; junction bases unmatched: 4. This CDR3 contains 14 residues. This CDR3 reads CASSRDRGSETQYF. CDR3 in DNA: TGCGCCAGCAGCAGGGACAGGGGGAGCGAGACCCAGTACTTC.